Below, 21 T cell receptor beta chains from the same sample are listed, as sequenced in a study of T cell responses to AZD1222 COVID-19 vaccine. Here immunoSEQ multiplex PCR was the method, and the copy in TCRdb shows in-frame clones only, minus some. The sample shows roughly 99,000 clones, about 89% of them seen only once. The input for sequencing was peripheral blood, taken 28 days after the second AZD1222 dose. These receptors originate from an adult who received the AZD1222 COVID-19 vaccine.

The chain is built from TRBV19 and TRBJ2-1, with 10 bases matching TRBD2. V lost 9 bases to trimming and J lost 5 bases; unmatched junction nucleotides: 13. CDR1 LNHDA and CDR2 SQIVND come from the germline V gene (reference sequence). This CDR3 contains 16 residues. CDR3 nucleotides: TGTGCCAGCACCCCCGGGAGCGGGAGGGCCCACAATGAGCAGTTCTTC. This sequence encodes CASTPGSGRAHNEQFF.

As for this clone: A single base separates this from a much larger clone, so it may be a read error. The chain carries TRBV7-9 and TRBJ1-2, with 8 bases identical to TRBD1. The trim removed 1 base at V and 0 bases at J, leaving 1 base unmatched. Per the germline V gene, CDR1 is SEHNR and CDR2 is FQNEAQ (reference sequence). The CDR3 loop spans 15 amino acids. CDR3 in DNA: TGTGCCAGCAGCTTAGGGACAGGGACTAACTATGGCTACACCTTC. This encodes CASSLGTGTNYGYTF.

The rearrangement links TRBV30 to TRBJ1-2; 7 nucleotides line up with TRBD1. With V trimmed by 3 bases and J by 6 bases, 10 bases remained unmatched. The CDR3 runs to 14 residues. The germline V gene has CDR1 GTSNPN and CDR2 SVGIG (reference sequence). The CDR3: CAWRAGEGAHGYTF. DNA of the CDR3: TGTGCCTGGAGAGCAGGGGAGGGGGCACATGGCTACACCTTC.

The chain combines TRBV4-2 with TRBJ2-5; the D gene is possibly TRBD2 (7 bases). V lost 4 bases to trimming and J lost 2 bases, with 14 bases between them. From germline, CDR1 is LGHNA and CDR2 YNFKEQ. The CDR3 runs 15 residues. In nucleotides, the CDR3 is TGTGCCAGCAGCCGCCTAGGGGGGGAGCAAGAGACCCAGTACTTC. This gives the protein CASSRLGGEQETQYF.

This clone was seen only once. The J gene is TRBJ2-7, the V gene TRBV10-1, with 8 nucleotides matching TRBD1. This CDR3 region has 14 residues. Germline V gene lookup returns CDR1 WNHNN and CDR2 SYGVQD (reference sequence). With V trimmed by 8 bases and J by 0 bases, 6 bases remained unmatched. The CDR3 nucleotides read TGCGCCAGCTCGGACAGGGCAAGCTCCTACGAGCAGTACTTC. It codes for CASSDRASSYEQYF.

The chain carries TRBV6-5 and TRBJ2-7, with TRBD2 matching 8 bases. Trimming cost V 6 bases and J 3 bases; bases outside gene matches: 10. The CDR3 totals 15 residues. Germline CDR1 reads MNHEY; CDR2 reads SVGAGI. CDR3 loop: CASRPTGTSSYEQYF. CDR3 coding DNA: TGTGCCAGCAGGCCAACCGGGACTAGTAGCTACGAGCAGTACTTC.

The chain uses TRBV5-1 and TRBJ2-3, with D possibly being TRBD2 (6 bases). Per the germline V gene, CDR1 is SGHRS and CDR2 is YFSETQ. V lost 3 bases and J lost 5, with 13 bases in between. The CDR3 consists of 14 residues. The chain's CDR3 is CASSSGTAGDTQYF. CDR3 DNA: TGCGCCAGCAGCTCCGGGACTGCAGGAGATACGCAGTATTTT.

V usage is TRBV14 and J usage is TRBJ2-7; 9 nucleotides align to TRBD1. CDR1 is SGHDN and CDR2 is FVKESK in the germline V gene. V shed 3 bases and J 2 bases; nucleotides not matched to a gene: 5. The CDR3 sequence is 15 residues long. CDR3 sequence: CASSQPRQGAYEQYF. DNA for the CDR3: TGTGCCAGCAGCCAGCCTAGACAGGGGGCCTACGAGCAGTACTTC.

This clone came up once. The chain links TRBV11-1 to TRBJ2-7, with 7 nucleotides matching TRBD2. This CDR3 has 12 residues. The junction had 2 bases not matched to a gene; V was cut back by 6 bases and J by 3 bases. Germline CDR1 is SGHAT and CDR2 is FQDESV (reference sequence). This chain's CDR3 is CASSGGDYEQYF. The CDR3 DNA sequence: TGTGCCAGCAGTGGGGGGGACTACGAGCAGTACTTC. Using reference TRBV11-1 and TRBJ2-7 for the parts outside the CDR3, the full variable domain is EAEVAQSPRYKITEKSQAVAFWCDPISGHATLYWYRQILGQGPELLVQFQDESVVDDSQLPKDRFSAERLKGVDSTLKIQPAELGDSAMYLCASSGGDYEQYFGPGTRLTVT.

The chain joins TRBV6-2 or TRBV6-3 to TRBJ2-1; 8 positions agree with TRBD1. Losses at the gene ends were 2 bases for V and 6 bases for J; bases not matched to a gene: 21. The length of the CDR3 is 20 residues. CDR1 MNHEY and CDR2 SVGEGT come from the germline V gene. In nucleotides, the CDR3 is TGTGCCAGCAGTTACGTCGCAGGGGGCGGGCGTGGGAGAGGTGTCAATGAGCAGTTCTTC. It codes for CASSYVAGGGRGRGVNEQFF.

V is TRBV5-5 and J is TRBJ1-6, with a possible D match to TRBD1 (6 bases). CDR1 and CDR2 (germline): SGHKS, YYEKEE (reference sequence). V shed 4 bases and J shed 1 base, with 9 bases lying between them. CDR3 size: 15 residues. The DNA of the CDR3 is TGTGCCAGCAGCATTCAGGGGTCCTATAATTCACCCCTCCACTTT. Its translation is CASSIQGSYNSPLHF.

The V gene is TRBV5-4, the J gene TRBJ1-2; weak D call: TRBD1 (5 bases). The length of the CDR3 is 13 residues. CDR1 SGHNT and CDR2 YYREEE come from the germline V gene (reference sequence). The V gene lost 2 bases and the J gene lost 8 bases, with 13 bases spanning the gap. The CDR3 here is CASSFAGFHGYTF. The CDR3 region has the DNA TGTGCCAGCAGCTTTGCAGGGTTTCACGGCTACACCTTC.

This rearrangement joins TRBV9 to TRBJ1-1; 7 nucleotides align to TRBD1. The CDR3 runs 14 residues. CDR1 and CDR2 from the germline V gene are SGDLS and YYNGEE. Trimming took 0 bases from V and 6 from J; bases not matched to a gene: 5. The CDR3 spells CASSVAAGTAEAFF. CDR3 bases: TGTGCCAGCAGCGTAGCGGCCGGGACAGCTGAAGCTTTCTTT.

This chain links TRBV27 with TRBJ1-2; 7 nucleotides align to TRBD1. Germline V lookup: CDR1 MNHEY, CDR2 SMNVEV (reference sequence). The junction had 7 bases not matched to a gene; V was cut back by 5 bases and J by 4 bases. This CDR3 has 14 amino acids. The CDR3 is CASSDTGASYGYTF. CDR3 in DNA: TGTGCCAGCAGTGATACAGGGGCTAGCTATGGCTACACCTTC.

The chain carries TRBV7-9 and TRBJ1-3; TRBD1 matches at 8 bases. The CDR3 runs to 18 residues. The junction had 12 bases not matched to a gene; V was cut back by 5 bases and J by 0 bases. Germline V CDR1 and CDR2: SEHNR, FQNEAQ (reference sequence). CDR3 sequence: CASSQSPGQAFSGNTIYF. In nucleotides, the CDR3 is TGTGCCAGCAGCCAATCCCCGGGACAGGCTTTCTCTGGAAACACCATATATTTT.

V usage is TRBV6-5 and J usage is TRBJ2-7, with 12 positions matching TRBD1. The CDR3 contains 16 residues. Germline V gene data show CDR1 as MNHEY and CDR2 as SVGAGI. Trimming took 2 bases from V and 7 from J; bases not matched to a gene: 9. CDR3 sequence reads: CASSYGAGTGGWEQYF. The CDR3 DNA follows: TGTGCCAGCAGTTACGGGGCCGGGACAGGGGGCTGGGAGCAGTACTTC.

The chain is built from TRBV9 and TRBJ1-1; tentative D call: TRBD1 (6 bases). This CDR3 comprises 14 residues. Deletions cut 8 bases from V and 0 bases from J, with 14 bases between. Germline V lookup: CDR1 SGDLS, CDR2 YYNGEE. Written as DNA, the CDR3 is TGTGCCAGTAAGCAGGGACATTTGAACACTGAAGCTTTCTTT. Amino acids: CASKQGHLNTEAFF.

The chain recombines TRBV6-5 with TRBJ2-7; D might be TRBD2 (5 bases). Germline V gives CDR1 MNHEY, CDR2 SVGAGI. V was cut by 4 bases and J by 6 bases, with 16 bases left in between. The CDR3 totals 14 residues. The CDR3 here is CASSSSLLRSEQYF. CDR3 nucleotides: TGTGCCAGCAGTTCTAGCCTTCTTCGTTCCGAGCAGTACTTC.

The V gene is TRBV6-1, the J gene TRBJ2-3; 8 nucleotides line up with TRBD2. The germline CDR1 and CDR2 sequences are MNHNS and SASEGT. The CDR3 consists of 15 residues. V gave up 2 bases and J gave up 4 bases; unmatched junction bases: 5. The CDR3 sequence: CASSERSGGADTQYF. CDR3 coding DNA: TGTGCCAGCAGTGAAAGGAGCGGGGGTGCAGATACGCAGTATTTT.

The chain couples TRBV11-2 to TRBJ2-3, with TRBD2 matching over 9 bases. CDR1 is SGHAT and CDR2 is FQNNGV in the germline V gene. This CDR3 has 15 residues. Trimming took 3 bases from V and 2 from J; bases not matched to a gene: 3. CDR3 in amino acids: CASSFSGLATDTQYF. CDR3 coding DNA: TGTGCCAGCAGCTTCTCGGGACTAGCCACAGATACGCAGTATTTT.

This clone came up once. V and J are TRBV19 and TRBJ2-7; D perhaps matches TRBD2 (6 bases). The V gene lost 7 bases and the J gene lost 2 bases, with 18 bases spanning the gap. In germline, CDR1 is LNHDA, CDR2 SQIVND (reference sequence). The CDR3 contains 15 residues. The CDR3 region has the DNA TGTGCCAGTATCTCCCGGCGGGGAAACCCCTACGAGCAGTACTTC. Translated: CASISRRGNPYEQYF.